A single sample is the source of the 3 T cell receptor beta chains below, sequenced in a study of T cell responses to AZD1222 COVID-19 vaccine. Generated by immunoSEQ multiplex PCR, the TCRdb table keeps only in-frame clones and is missing some. This table holds 150,000 to 160,000 clones, 87% found once. Sequencing used peripheral blood, obtained 28 days after the second AZD1222 dose. The receptors originated from an adult who received the AZD1222 COVID-19 vaccine.

The J gene is TRBJ1-1, the V gene TRBV25-1; 11 bases map to TRBD1. Germline V CDR1 and CDR2: MGHDK, SYGVNS. CDR3 length equals 13 residues. The junction had 2 bases not matched to a gene; V was cut back by 7 bases and J by 4 bases. CDR3 coding DNA: TGTGCCAGCAACGGACAGGGGGCCACTGAAGCTTTCTTT. Translated: CASNGQGATEAFF.

The rearrangement uses TRBV4-3 and TRBJ1-3; a possible D gene is TRBD1 (5 bases). V was shortened by 2 bases and J by 0 bases, with 8 bases between the two germline ends. The CDR3 spans 15 residues. The germline V gene has CDR1 LGHNA and CDR2 YSLEER. The CDR3, as DNA: TGCGCCAGCAGCCAACAGGGCCTCTCTGGAAACACCATATATTTT. Encoded protein: CASSQQGLSGNTIYF.

V is TRBV27 and J is TRBJ1-2, with D hard to call. This CDR3 has 13 amino acids. From germline, CDR1 is MNHEY and CDR2 SMNVEV (reference sequence). The V end was cut by 4 bases, the J end by 8 bases, with 14 bases between. The CDR3 loop is CASSSTAKWGYTF. CDR3 bases: TGTGCCAGCAGTTCCACAGCCAAATGGGGCTACACCTTC.